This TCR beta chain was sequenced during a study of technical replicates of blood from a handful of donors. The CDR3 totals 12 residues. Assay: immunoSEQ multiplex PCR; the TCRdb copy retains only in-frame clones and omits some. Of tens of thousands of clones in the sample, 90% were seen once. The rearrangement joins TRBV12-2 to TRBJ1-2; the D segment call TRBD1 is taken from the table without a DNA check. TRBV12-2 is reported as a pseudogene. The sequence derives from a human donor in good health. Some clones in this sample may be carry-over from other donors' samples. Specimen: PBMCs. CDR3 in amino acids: CVGDRVNYGYTF. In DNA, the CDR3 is TGTGTGGGGGACAGGGTTAACTATGGCTACACCTTC.